A selection of T cell receptor beta chains follows, all from one sample in a study of shared clonotypes between healthy human individuals. Using immunoSEQ multiplex PCR, the repertoire was profiled, and TCRdb retains in-frame clones only, with some absent. The table has some 1 million clones, around 76% seen once. The sequenced sample was memory CD4+ T cells sorted from blood. The source is a man aged 18 to 30 in good health. CDR3s include the opening cysteine and the closing phenylalanine or tryptophan.

V	CDR3
TRBV10-2	CASKSGTDNSPLHF
TRBV28	CASRPNGGDSPLHF
TRBV7-2	CASSSGTGGWEQFF
TRBV10-3	CAISVGVGELFF
TRBV2	CASSESPWTSGGLYEQYF
TRBV7-2	CASSFRTDTQYF
TRBV5-4	CASSSGTSGNHEQYF
TRBV10-3	CAISARGGATGELFF
TRBV30	CAWRGSGQGNTIYF
TRBV2	CASSELDSNQPQHF
TRBV18	CASSPDRGGAGANVLTF
TRBV9	CASTPGPPRDTQYF
TRBV6-1	CASSGLGLTHYNEQFF
TRBV5-1	CASSRSPGGQETQYF
TRBV30	CAWSPLREQFF
TRBV5-1	CASSSPPQETQYF
TRBV7-9	CASSFSDRDNYGYTF
TRBV4-3	CASSQEEETQYF
TRBV2	CASSGQGHYEQYF
TRBV18	CASSPMGPFNSYNEQFF
TRBV10-1	CASRVVERDSYNEQFF
TRBV6-5	CASSPRGDTEAFF
TRBV30	CAWSVNQGDSPLHF
TRBV5-1	CASSPPIRAPTNEKLFF
TRBV6-5	CASSPGTAKYEQYF
TRBV7-3	CASTQRRDLRSGTDTQYF
TRBV11-2	CASSLAGTDTQYF
TRBV2	CASSPPSGRAYNEQFF
TRBV30	CAWSARDEEQYF
TRBV7-9	CASSLVGTGMTEQYF
TRBV14	CASSQLRGTYNEQFF
TRBV6-5	CASSSMGQAKNEQYF
TRBV19	CASSADTKGMEAFF
TRBV27	CASSIGTSGRAGELFF
TRBV15	CATSRGRDRESYGYTF
TRBV10-3	CAIRDPGQGSYEQYF
TRBV18	CASSPPASEKLFF
TRBV28	CASSLTSGGLDTQYF
TRBV7-9	CASSPGAGNTEAFF
TRBV5-1	CASSLDDRGGYNSPLHF
TRBV10-3	CAIRPSQGYDTQYF
TRBV28	CASSSPGDSTYGYTF
TRBV9	CASSPRDRANEKLFF
TRBV9	CASSGRDNSPLHF
TRBV5-1	CASSLRPGDTNTGELFF
TRBV19	CAIKGDTGANVLTF
TRBV7-2	CASSLAGLAGFNEQFF
TRBV6-6	CASSPGTGYNSPLHF
TRBV6-6	CASSLGSSGANVLTF
TRBV4-1	CASSQVPGQGSGNTIYF
TRBV28	CASSFWDRGPYEQYF